Following are 10 T cell receptor beta chains from one sample sequenced in a study of Ad26.COV2.S vaccination and SARS-CoV-2 variants. TCRdb's copy holds only in-frame clones and misses some; the assay was immunoSEQ multiplex PCR. The data show about 430,000 clones, about 93% seen once. Treatment in this sample: 15 to 20 received Ad26.COV2.S at low or high dose, single or two shots; roughly five received placebo; per-sample allocation not given. Sampling was done on day 63 after the first vaccine or placebo injection. Source: peripheral blood, taken in a trial of Ad26.COV2.S vaccine versus placebo. The receptor source for this set is a person between 18 and 59 years old who received the Ad26.COV2.S COVID-19 vaccine or a placebo.

The gene calls are TRBV6-6 and TRBJ1-2, with D hard to call. Germline CDR1 and CDR2: MNHNY and SVGAGI (reference sequence). This CDR3 is built from 13 residues. Trimming stripped 5 bases from V and 0 bases from J, with 7 bases between. CDR3 in amino acids: CASSITANYGYTF. CDR3 nucleotides: TGTGCCAGCAGTATTACCGCTAACTATGGCTACACCTTC.

The CDR3 nucleotides are TGTGCCAGCAGCGTAGCGGGGGCGCCGATCACCGGGGAGCTGTTTTTT. Translation: CASSVAGAPITGELFF. The chain uses TRBV9 and TRBJ2-2; the D gene could be TRBD1 or TRBD2 (6 bases each). Trimming removed 0 bases at V and 4 bases at J, with 13 bases between. Germline values: CDR1 SGDLS, CDR2 YYNGEE. The CDR3 is 16 amino acids.

As to this clone: A single base separates this from a much larger clone, so it may be a read error. This chain uses TRBV7-9 with TRBJ2-7; D remains unclear. The CDR3 totals 11 residues. Germline values: CDR1 SEHNR, CDR2 FQNEAQ (reference sequence). V shed 5 bases and J shed 0 bases, with 2 bases lying between them. The CDR3 loop reads CASSGSYEQYF. DNA of the CDR3: TGTGCCAGCAGCGGCTCCTACGAGCAGTACTTC.

This chain links TRBV19 with TRBJ1-5; a possible D gene is TRBD1 (5 bases). The germline CDR1 and CDR2 sequences are LNHDA and SQIVND (reference sequence). CDR3 length: 17 amino acids. Trimming cost V 5 bases and J 1 base, with 18 bases left between them. CDR3 residues: CASSRGGGDNSNQPQHF. The CDR3 nucleotides read TGTGCCAGTAGTCGTGGCGGGGGGGATAACAGCAATCAGCCCCAGCATTTT.

The rearrangement joins TRBV5-1 to TRBJ1-2; weak D call: TRBD1 (6 bases). This CDR3 has 13 amino acids. The V end lost 4 bases, the J end lost 6 bases, and 13 bases lay between the germline ends. The germline V gene encodes CDR1 SGHRS and CDR2 YFSETQ. As DNA, the CDR3 is TGCGCCAGCAGCCGACAGGTAAACAATGGCTACACCTTC. Protein product: CASSRQVNNGYTF.

This rearrangement joins TRBV5-1 to TRBJ2-3; 7 bases line up with TRBD2. The CDR3 sequence is 13 residues long. J was trimmed by 6 bases and V by 5 bases; bases with no gene match: 6. The germline V gene has CDR1 SGHRS and CDR2 YFSETQ. DNA of the CDR3: TGCGCCAGCAGTGGGAGGGAGGCGGATACGCAGTATTTT. Translation gives CASSGREADTQYF.

The V call is TRBV5-8, the J call TRBJ1-2, with a weak D call TRBD1 (6 bases). The CDR3 has 13 amino acids. The ends were cut back, 1 base at V and 6 bases at J, with 10 bases in the middle. The germline gives CDR1 SGHTS, CDR2 YDEGEE. The CDR3 protein is CASSLRGANGYTF. The CDR3 DNA follows: TGTGCCAGCAGCTTGAGGGGGGCCAATGGCTACACCTTC.

This clone was seen more than once but under ten times. The genes are TRBV19 and TRBJ2-2; tentatively, D is TRBD1 (6 bases). The germline gives CDR1 LNHDA, CDR2 SQIVND (reference sequence). V lost 6 bases and J lost 2, with 7 bases in between. The CDR3 spans 13 residues. CDR3 DNA sequence: TGTGCCAGTAGACAGGGAAACACCGGGGAGCTGTTTTTT. It is translated as CASRQGNTGELFF.

The chain uses TRBV4-3 and TRBJ2-4, with 7 bases aligning to TRBD2. The CDR3 has 22 amino acids. The V segment lost 0 bases and the J segment 0 bases; nucleotides outside the gene matches: 20. The germline V gene has CDR1 LGHNA and CDR2 YSLEER. Written as DNA, the CDR3 is TGCGCCAGCAGCCAAGATGTCGTCGAGTTTTCTAGCGGACCCTTAGCCAAAAACATTCAGTACTTC. Translated, it gives CASSQDVVEFSSGPLAKNIQYF.

This chain uses TRBV7-9 with TRBJ1-1, with D perhaps TRBD1 (6 bases). Germline lookup yields CDR1 SEHNR and CDR2 FQNEAQ (reference sequence). This CDR3 spans 15 amino acids. Trimming cost V 5 bases and J 7 bases, with 20 bases left between them. The CDR3: CASSRGRGVPDEAFF. In DNA, the CDR3 is TGTGCCAGCAGCCGAGGAAGGGGGGTCCCGGATGAAGCTTTCTTT.